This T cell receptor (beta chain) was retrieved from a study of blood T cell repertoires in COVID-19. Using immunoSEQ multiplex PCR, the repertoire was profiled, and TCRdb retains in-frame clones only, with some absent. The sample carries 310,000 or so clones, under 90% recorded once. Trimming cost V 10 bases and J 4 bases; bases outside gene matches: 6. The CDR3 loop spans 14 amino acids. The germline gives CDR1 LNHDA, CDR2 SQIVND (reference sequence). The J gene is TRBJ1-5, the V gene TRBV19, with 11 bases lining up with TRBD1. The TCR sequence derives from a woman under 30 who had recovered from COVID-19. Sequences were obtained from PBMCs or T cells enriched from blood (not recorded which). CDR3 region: CAISGTGGNQPQHF. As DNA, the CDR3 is TGTGCCATATCGGGGACAGGGGGTAATCAGCCCCAGCATTTT. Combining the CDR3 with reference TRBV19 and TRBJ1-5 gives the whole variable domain DGGITQSPKYLFRKEGQNVTLSCEQNLNHDAMYWYRQDPGQGLRLIYYSQIVNDFQKGDIAEGYSVSREKKESFPLTVTSAQKNPTAFYLCAISGTGGNQPQHFGDGTRLSIL.